This is a list of T cell receptor beta chains from one sample in a study of T cells in Graves' hyperthyroidism and ophthalmopathy. TCRdb analysed the multiplex PCR reads with MiXCR anew, one entry per CDR3 protein. The table shows around 700,000 distinct CDR3 sequences, with under 20% occurring only once. The sample comprised blood. These receptors were taken from a woman between 45 and 65 years old with Graves' hyperthyroidism that later progressed to Graves' ophthalmopathy. Each CDR3 is given with its conserved first and last residue. The D gene is left open where the match is weak. The size field is filled for only some rows; it gives once, few, many or a size class.

v_gene	d_gene	abundance	j_gene	CDR3nt	CDR3aa
TRBV5-1	-	-	TRBJ2-7	TGCGCCAGCAGCTTGAGGCCCGTCTACGAGCAGTACTTC	CASSLRPVYEQYF
TRBV6-4	TRBD2	few	TRBJ2-3	TGTGCCAGCAGTGCGGAGCGGGGGGTCTTGGGGACGCAGTATTTT	CASSAERGVLGTQYF
TRBV2	TRBD2	many	TRBJ2-1	TGTGCCAGCATGGCTAGCGGGGAAGCGCTCCATTTCAATGAGCAGTTCTTC	CASMASGEALHFNEQFF
TRBV12-3/TRBV12-4	-	-	TRBJ1-5	TGTGCCAGCAGACAGAGCATTAGCAATCAGCCCCAGCATTTT	CASRQSISNQPQHF
TRBV5-1	-	few	TRBJ1-5	TGCGCCAGCAGCTTGTTGGGGGCTCAGCCCCAGCATTTT	CASSLLGAQPQHF
TRBV20-1	-	few	TRBJ1-6	TGCAGTGCTATCGGTTGGTCCCCCTATAATTCACCCCTCCACTTT	CSAIGWSPYNSPLHF
TRBV11-2	-	many	TRBJ1-1	TGTGCCAGCACCAGACAAGTCTTAGCTTTCTTT	CASTRQVLAFF
TRBV7-2	-	-	TRBJ2-5	TGTGCCAGCAGCTATGAAGGGGGAGAGACCCAGTACTTC	CASSYEGGETQYF
TRBV6-1	-	many	TRBJ1-1	TGTGCCAGCAGATGGAGAACGGAACAGGTGTGGACTGAAGCTTTCTTT	CASRWRTEQVWTEAFF
TRBV20-1	-	-	TRBJ2-2	TGCAGTGCTCCCGGGGGAAACACCGGGGAGCTGTTTTTT	CSAPGGNTGELFF
TRBV7-9	-	few	TRBJ2-7	TGTGCCAGCAGCTTTGGGGGGGCTGACGAGCAGTACTTC	CASSFGGADEQYF
TRBV7-9	-	many	TRBJ2-1	TGTGCCAGCAGACCGAACCGGGACGTAATGCGTAGAGGGCAGTTCTTC	CASRPNRDVMRRGQFF
TRBV5-4	-	-	TRBJ2-2	TGTGCCAGCAGCGTGGTGGGGGTCACCGGGGAGCTGTTTTTT	CASSVVGVTGELFF
TRBV20-1	TRBD1	many	TRBJ1-3	TGCAGTGCTAGAGACAATAAGGGGGCATCCGGAAACACCATATATTTT	CSARDNKGASGNTIYF
TRBV15	-	few	TRBJ2-5	TGTGCCACCAGCAGAGAGGACCCCACCGGGGAGACCCAGTACTTC	CATSREDPTGETQYF
TRBV20-1	-	many	TRBJ1-1	TGCAGTGCTGGAGACAGCTATAACACTGAAGCTTTCTTT	CSAGDSYNTEAFF
TRBV7-8	-	few	TRBJ1-3	TGTGCCAGCAGCCCCCACTTCGACAATGAAAACACCATATATTTT	CASSPHFDNENTIYF
TRBV27	TRBD2	-	TRBJ2-5	TGTGCCAGCAGCCGCCGGGCCTGGCTAGCGGGGGGGACAGAGACCCAGTACTTC	CASSRRAWLAGGTETQYF